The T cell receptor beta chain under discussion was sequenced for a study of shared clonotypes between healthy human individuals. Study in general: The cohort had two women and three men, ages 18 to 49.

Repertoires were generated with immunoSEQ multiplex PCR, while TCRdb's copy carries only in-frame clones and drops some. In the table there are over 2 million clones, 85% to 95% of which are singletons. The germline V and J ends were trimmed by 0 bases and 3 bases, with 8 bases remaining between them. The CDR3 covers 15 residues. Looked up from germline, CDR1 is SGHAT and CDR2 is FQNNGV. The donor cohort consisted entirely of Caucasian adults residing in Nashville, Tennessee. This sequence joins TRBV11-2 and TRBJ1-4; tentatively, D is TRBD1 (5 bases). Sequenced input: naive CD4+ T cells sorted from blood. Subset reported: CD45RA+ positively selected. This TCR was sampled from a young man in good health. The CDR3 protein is CASSLDLGANEKLFF. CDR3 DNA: TGTGCCAGCAGCTTAGATTTGGGGGCTAATGAAAAACTGTTTTTT.